In this sample, the clone carrying this TCR beta chain turned up many times. Its antigen is currently unknown. Breast cancer patients provided tissue from their axillary draining lymph nodes. TCRdb passed the multiplex PCR reads through MiXCR, listing each CDR3 protein once. Here the sample spans roughly 130,000 distinct CDR3 sequences, 20% being singletons. V lost 1 base to trimming and J lost 4 bases, with 7 bases between them. The length of the CDR3 is 13 residues. CDR1 LGHDT and CDR2 YNNKEL come from the germline V gene (reference sequence). This sample stems from a study of breast tumors, draining lymph nodes, adjacent tissues. Overall study results and limits: Most tumor T cells seemingly derive from lymph node, then expand in tumor. Luminal-like breast cancer showed significantly greater tumor-nontumor repertoire similarity than basal-like breast cancer did. Compared with lymph nodes, tumors were less diverse; compared with nontumor tissue, more. Data only fit, rather than demonstrated, lymph node origin of most tumor T cells.

The chain has TRBV3-1 and TRBJ2-5, with D unresolved. Sequencing was done on a sample of axillary lymph node tissue. This TCR was recovered from a female donor with breast cancer. Some clones in this sample may be carry-over from other donors' samples. CDR3 sequence: CASSQGQRETQYF. The CDR3 DNA follows: TGTGCCAGCAGCCAAGGGCAACGAGAGACCCAGTACTTC.